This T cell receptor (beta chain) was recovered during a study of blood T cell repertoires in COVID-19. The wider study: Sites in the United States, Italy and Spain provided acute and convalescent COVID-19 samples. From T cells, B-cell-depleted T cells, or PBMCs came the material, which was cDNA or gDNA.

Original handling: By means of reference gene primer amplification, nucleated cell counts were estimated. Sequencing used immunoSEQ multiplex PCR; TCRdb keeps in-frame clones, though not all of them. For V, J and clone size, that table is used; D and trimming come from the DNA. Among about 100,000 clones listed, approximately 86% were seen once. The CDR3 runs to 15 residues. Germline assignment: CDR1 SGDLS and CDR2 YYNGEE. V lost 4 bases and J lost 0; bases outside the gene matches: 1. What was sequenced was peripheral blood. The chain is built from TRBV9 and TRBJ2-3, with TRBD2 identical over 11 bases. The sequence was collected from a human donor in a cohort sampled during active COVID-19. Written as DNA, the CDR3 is TGTGCCAGCAGCTGGACTAGCGGGAGCACAGATACGCAGTATTTT. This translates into CASSWTSGSTDTQYF.